This T cell receptor (beta chain) was sequenced for a study of cytomegalovirus exposure and HLA in healthy donors. Study results and limitations: It was 150 or so TCR beta chains that were listed as cytomegalovirus-associated. Within the 120 validation repertoires, first-cohort TCR clusters tended to co-occur, according to a later analysis.

Measured with immunoSEQ multiplex PCR; TCRdb has only the in-frame clones, and not every one. The data hold 180,000 or so clones, with 86% observed a single time. Of note for this clone: Its matching antigen is unknown.

Germline CDR1 reads SGHNT; CDR2 reads YENEEA. V lost 5 bases and J lost 5; bases outside the gene matches: 10. The CDR3 has 16 residues. This receptor was identified in a man younger than 40 in good health and CMV-seropositive. The sample taken for sequencing was PBMCs. V and J are TRBV11-3 and TRBJ2-5, with 11 bases matching TRBD2. The CDR3 DNA sequence: TGTGCCAGCAGCAATATAGCGGGGGGGCCGGGCGAGACCCAGTACTTC. Protein product: CASSNIAGGPGETQYF.